Below are 13 T cell receptor beta chains sequenced from a single sample in a study of blood T cells in healthy people across ages (dated by TCRdb to between 2015 and 2016). Libraries were made using 5' RACE. The instrument given in TCRdb is Illumina HiSeq 2500. A second roughly 7 to 11 cycle PCR used a sample-barcoded 5' primer and a J-beta primer mix. TCRdb trimmed the raw reads at Q25, called clones with MiXCR and kept productive beta chains. CDR3 protein sequences are deduplicated, and each keeps its most common genes and DNA. This sample has roughly 830,000 distinct CDR3 sequences in its table, and about 62% of those were observed once. The ten largest account for 28% of the sample. Sequencing input: blood. The source of these receptors is a man aged 25-45 years in good health.

The chain joins TRBV10-3 to TRBJ2-5; TRBD1 aligns across 8 bases. The J call may not be correct, given that the DNA end is closer to TRBJ2-7. Germline CDR1 reads ENHRY; CDR2 reads SYGVKD. This CDR3 has 15 residues. The CDR3 DNA is TGTGCCATCAGTGAGTCGTCCGGACAGGGTAACGAGCAGTACTTC. As protein: CAISESSGQGNEQYF.

This chain connects TRBV6-6 to TRBJ2-7; 13 nucleotides align to TRBD2. Gene TRBJ2-5 matches the end of the DNA better, so the J call may be wrong. This CDR3 is 16 amino acids long. In germline, CDR1 is MNHNY, CDR2 SVGAGI (reference sequence). CDR3 coding DNA: TGTGCCAGCAGCCAAGGGACTAGCGGGAACGGGGAGACCCAGTACTTC. Protein sequence: CASSQGTSGNGETQYF.

This clonotype came up a few times. The chain joins TRBV24-1 to TRBJ2-1, with 12 bases matching TRBD2. CDR3 size: 15 residues. Germline V gives CDR1 KGHDR, CDR2 SFDVKD. The J segment lost 9 bases and the V segment lost 4 bases, leaving 6 bases of the junction unmatched. The CDR3 spells CATSESSGGAGEQFF. Written as DNA, the CDR3 is TGTGCCACCAGTGAATCTAGCGGGGGGGCAGGTGAGCAGTTCTTC.

This chain links TRBV5-5 with TRBJ2-4; 8 bases match TRBD1. The DNA end is more similar to TRBJ2-7, so the J call may be wrong. Germline V lookup: CDR1 SGHKS, CDR2 YYEKEE (reference sequence). The CDR3 extends over 15 amino acids. This CDR3 is CASIDQGASRYEQYF. As DNA, the CDR3 is TGTGCCAGCATCGATCAGGGGGCTAGTAGGTACGAGCAGTACTTC.

This clonotype was observed a handful of times. The V gene is TRBV6-2 or TRBV6-3, the J gene TRBJ2-7; D may be TRBD2 (6 bases). The CDR3 extends over 14 amino acids. V was shortened by 2 bases and J by 4 bases, with 12 bases between the two germline ends. Germline-derived CDR1 and CDR2 are MNHEY and SVGEGT. The DNA for the CDR3 is TGTGCCAGCAGTTACGGGGGGTTTACGTACGAGCAGTACTTC. This sequence encodes CASSYGGFTYEQYF.

This chain links TRBV5-1 with TRBJ2-4; D gene unclear. The J call may be wrong; the DNA end is better matched by TRBJ2-7. Germline CDR1 is SGHRS and CDR2 is YFSETQ. The CDR3 runs 14 residues. CDR3 sequence: CASSLTLGIGEQYF. CDR3 bases: TGCGCCAGCAGCTTGACCCTAGGGATAGGCGAGCAGTACTTC.

There are a few counts of this clonotype. V usage is TRBV5-6 and J usage is TRBJ2-1, with 10 bases fitting TRBD1. The CDR3 length is 16 residues. The trim removed 4 bases at V and 2 bases at J, leaving 6 bases unmatched. The germline V gene encodes CDR1 SGHDT and CDR2 YYEEEE. CDR3 coding DNA: TGTGCCAGCAGCAGGGACAGGGGTGGGCCCTACAATGAGCAGTTCTTC. Protein product: CASSRDRGGPYNEQFF. The full variable domain, in which reference TRBV5-6 and TRBJ2-1 provide the parts outside the CDR3, is DAGVTQSPTHLIKTRGQQVTLRCSPKSGHDTVSWYQQALGQGPQFIFQYYEEEERQRGNFPDRFSGHQFPNYSSELNVNALLLGDSALYLCASSRDRGGPYNEQFFGPGTRLTVL.

The V call is TRBV28, the J call TRBJ1-1, with D possibly being TRBD1 (6 bases). Germline V gene sequence: CDR1 MDHEN, CDR2 SYDVKM. The CDR3 is 15 residues long. Trimming took 4 bases from V and 4 from J, leaving 16 bases between them. The chain's CDR3 is CASSSGAGDGTEAFF. In DNA, the CDR3 is TGTGCCAGCAGTTCGGGGGCAGGGGACGGCACTGAAGCTTTCTTT.

J is TRBJ2-2 and V is TRBV29-1; weak D call: TRBD2 (5 bases). CDR1 is SQVTM, CDR2 ANQGSEA, per germline. V shed 4 bases and J shed 8 bases, with 8 bases lying between them. The CDR3 consists of 11 residues. In DNA form, the CDR3 reads TGCAGCGTTGGAGGGATGGGGGAGCTGTTTTTT. Encoded protein: CSVGGMGELFF.

This sequence joins TRBV29-1 and TRBJ1-3; perhaps TRBD1 as D (5 bases). CDR3 length equals 13 residues. With 4 bases removed from V and 3 bases from J, the gap between germline ends came to 10 bases. Germline values: CDR1 SQVTM, CDR2 ANQGSEA. The CDR3 nucleotides read TGCAGCGTTGGGTCGGGGCTTGGAAACACCATATATTTT. This encodes CSVGSGLGNTIYF.

The rearrangement uses TRBV11-2 and TRBJ2-1, with D possibly matching TRBD1 (6 bases). Trimming removed 4 bases at V and 2 bases at J, with 18 bases between. Germline V gives CDR1 SGHAT, CDR2 FQNNGV. The CDR3 extends over 17 amino acids. DNA of the CDR3: TGTGCCAGCAGCTCAAAAGAGCACAGGGTCACCTACAATGAGCAGTTCTTC. Its translation: CASSSKEHRVTYNEQFF.

The chain employs TRBV14 and TRBJ1-2, with unresolved D. CDR3 length: 14 residues. Deletions cut 0 bases from V and 6 bases from J, with 11 bases between. The germline V gene encodes CDR1 SGHDN and CDR2 FVKESK. CDR3 loop: CASSQDHYRDGYTF. CDR3 sequence (DNA): TGTGCCAGCAGCCAAGATCATTATCGTGATGGCTACACCTTC.

The rearrangement joins TRBV7-2 to TRBJ1-5, with unresolved D. V was shortened by 2 bases and J by 3 bases, with 8 bases between the two germline ends. Germline CDR1 reads SGHTA; CDR2 reads FQGNSA. CDR3 length: 14 amino acids. The CDR3 here is CASSLRGFNQPQHF. CDR3 bases: TGTGCCAGCAGCTTAAGAGGGTTCAATCAGCCCCAGCATTTT. Full variable domain (remainder filled in from reference TRBV7-2 and TRBJ1-5): GAGVSQSPSNKVTEKGKDVELRCDPISGHTALYWYRQSLGQGLEFLIYFQGNSAPDKSGLPSDRFSAERTGGSVSTLTIQRTQQEDSAVYLCASSLRGFNQPQHFGDGTRLSIL.